The 13 T cell receptor beta chains below were found in one sample sequenced in a study of blood T cell repertoires in COVID-19. The protocol was immunoSEQ multiplex PCR, while the TCRdb copy is restricted to in-frame clones and leaves out a portion. The sample consists of about 150,000 clones, more than 80% of them appearing once. Sequenced: peripheral blood. These receptors all come from a woman in her sixties with active COVID-19.

The table lists this clone with a count of one. The chain employs TRBV7-9 and TRBJ2-7, with 7 nucleotides matching TRBD2. From germline, CDR1 is SEHNR and CDR2 FQNEAQ (reference sequence). With 2 bases clipped from V and 4 bases from J, the junction kept 8 bases outside the gene matches. CDR3 size: 15 residues. Here the CDR3 reads CASSLPSSGRYEQYF. The DNA of the CDR3 is TGTGCCAGCAGCTTACCCTCTAGCGGAAGGTACGAGCAGTACTTC.

V and J are TRBV28 and TRBJ1-5, with 9 bases that match TRBD1. The CDR3 totals 12 residues. V lost 3 bases and J lost 16; bases outside the gene matches: 7. Germline V gene data show CDR1 as MDHEN and CDR2 as SYDVKM. CDR3 bases: TGTGCCAGCAGTTTTCCGGGACAGGGCGAACATTTT. It yields the protein CASSFPGQGEHF.

The J gene is TRBJ2-1, the V gene TRBV24-1, with a weak D call TRBD2 (5 bases). This CDR3 has 17 residues. Germline CDR1 KGHDR, CDR2 SFDVKD. Between the trimmed V and J ends, which lost 0 bases and 6 bases, there was a span of 17 bases. DNA of the CDR3: TGTGCCACCAGTGATTTGCAATCGACCGTCGGAGGCAATGAGCAGTTCTTC. This translates into CATSDLQSTVGGNEQFF.

V gene TRBV14 combines with J gene TRBJ2-1, with TRBD1 identical over 8 bases. Trimming at V came to 4 bases and at J to 7 bases, leaving 3 bases not matched to a gene. The CDR3 is 13 residues long. Germline CDR1 is SGHDN and CDR2 is FVKESK. In nucleotides, the CDR3 is TGTGCCAGCAGCCCGAACAGGGGGAATGAGCAGTTCTTC. It encodes CASSPNRGNEQFF. The full variable domain, with the rest looked up from reference TRBV14 and TRBJ2-1, is EAGVTQFPSHSVIEKGQTVTLRCDPISGHDNLYWYRRVMGKEIKFLLHFVKESKQDESGMPNNRFLAERTGGTYSTLKVQPAELEDSGVYFCASSPNRGNEQFFGPGTRLTVL.

V is TRBV6-1 and J is TRBJ2-1; D possibly corresponds to TRBD2 (5 bases). This CDR3 spans 16 amino acids. Germline V gives CDR1 MNHNS, CDR2 SASEGT. V was cut by 1 base and J by 4 bases, with 14 bases left in between. CDR3 residues: CASSEEERAAYNEQFF. In DNA form, the CDR3 reads TGTGCCAGCAGTGAAGAGGAGAGGGCCGCTTACAATGAGCAGTTCTTC.

This sequence joins TRBV20-1 and TRBJ2-1; D is ambiguous. The V gene lost 5 bases and the J gene lost 4 bases, with 6 bases spanning the gap. CDR3 length: 11 amino acids. CDR1 and CDR2 (germline): DFQATT, SNEGSKA (reference sequence). CDR3 amino acids: CSAEAYNEQFF. In nucleotides, the CDR3 is TGCAGTGCTGAGGCTTACAATGAGCAGTTCTTC.

This clone is a singleton in its sample. At one end the junction does not follow the germline gene, possibly because of a read error. The sample carries other DNA sequences with the same CDR3. This chain links TRBV9 with TRBJ2-1; D might be TRBD1 (5 bases). Germline V gene lookup returns CDR1 SGDLS and CDR2 YYNGEE. This CDR3 region has 15 residues. CDR3 sequence: CASSVTQGEYNEQFF. CDR3 nucleotides: TGTGCCAGCAGCGTAACTCAGGGCGAGTACAATGAACAGTTCTTC.

The genes are TRBV18 and TRBJ1-5; D possibly corresponds to TRBD1 (6 bases). Germline CDR1 and CDR2: KGHSH and LQKENI. V lost 5 bases and J lost 0, with 8 bases in between. The CDR3 sequence is 14 residues long. CDR3 sequence (DNA): TGTGCCAGCTCATCGGGACATAGCAATCAGCCCCAGCATTTT. Translation gives CASSSGHSNQPQHF.

Only one count was recorded for this clone. V and J are TRBV27 and TRBJ2-2; the D is unclear. CDR1 is MNHEY and CDR2 is SMNVEV in the germline V gene (reference sequence). There are 14 residues in the CDR3. V was trimmed by 2 bases and J by 6 bases, leaving 10 bases between them. The CDR3 DNA sequence: TGTGCCAGCAGTTTACTTTCGTACTCCGGGGAGCTGTTTTTT. This codes for CASSLLSYSGELFF.

The J gene is TRBJ1-4, the V gene TRBV27; possibly TRBD1 for D (6 bases). Trimming stripped 2 bases from V and 5 bases from J, with 18 bases between. The CDR3 is 17 amino acids. Germline V lookup: CDR1 MNHEY, CDR2 SMNVEV (reference sequence). The CDR3 sequence is CASSLRGYREGNEKLFF. The CDR3 DNA is TGTGCCAGCAGTTTAAGGGGGTATCGGGAGGGGAATGAAAAACTGTTTTTT.

Concerning this clone: A junction end diverges from the germline sequence, so it may reflect a read error. CDR3: CSVVRGSTIYF. CDR3 in DNA: TGCAGCGTTGTTCGGGGAAGCACCATATATTTT. V gene TRBV29-1 combines with J gene TRBJ1-3; no definite D call. Looked up from germline, CDR1 is SQVTM and CDR2 is ANQGSEA. CDR3 length: 11 residues.

The chain combines TRBV3-1 (or the pseudogene TRBV3-2) with TRBJ1-3; 7 nucleotides agree with TRBD1. The CDR3 covers 18 residues. V shed 5 bases and J 0 bases; nucleotides not matched to a gene: 13. Germline V lookup: CDR1 LGHDT, CDR2 YNNKEL (reference sequence). The CDR3 bases are TGTGCCAGCAGCGGCGGACAGGCGACCCCCGACTCTGGAAACACCATATATTTT. The encoded protein is CASSGGQATPDSGNTIYF.

This clone has a single count. This sequence joins TRBV19 and TRBJ2-1; the D is unclear. The CDR3 has 12 amino acids. V dropped 4 bases and J dropped 6 bases, with 7 bases sitting between them. CDR1 and CDR2 (germline): LNHDA, SQIVND (reference sequence). CDR3 DNA: TGTGCCAGTAGTAGTCAGGTCAATGAGCAGTTCTTC. This sequence encodes CASSSQVNEQFF.